Below are 17 T cell receptor beta chains sequenced from a single sample in a study of T cell repertoires in cytomegalovirus infection. These TCRs are of unknown antigen specificity. TCRdb re-called the reads through MiXCR, storing one row per CDR3 protein. Altogether approximately 910,000 distinct CDR3 sequences are present, 31% being singletons, with the ten largest covering roughly 13%. The sequenced sample was cultured CD8+ T cells from PBMCs, obtained from culture after CMV antigen stimulation. All receptors come from a human donor in good health (CMV status not recorded). Some clones in this sample may be carry-over from other donors' samples.

A few counts support this clonotype. This chain connects TRBV6-2 or TRBV6-3 to TRBJ2-2; TRBD1 is a possible D gene (5 bases). With 5 bases removed from V and 3 bases from J, the gap between germline ends came to 16 bases. The CDR3 spans 16 residues. CDR1 is MNHEY and CDR2 is SVGEGT in the germline V gene. Here the CDR3 DNA reads TGTGCCAGCAGTCCGAGCGTGGGGCGCGACACCGGGGAGCTGTTTTTT. Protein sequence: CASSPSVGRDTGELFF.

The chain employs TRBV2 and TRBJ1-1, with D tentatively TRBD1 (6 bases). V was pared by 6 bases and J by 4 bases, with 18 bases between. Germline V gene data show CDR1 as SNHLY and CDR2 as FYNNEI. CDR3 length: 15 residues. CDR3 in amino acids: CASRSPGHGSTEAFF. Written as DNA, the CDR3 is TGTGCCAGCAGGTCTCCGGGACACGGAAGCACTGAAGCTTTCTTT.

This clonotype appeared a few times. This chain connects TRBV12-3 or TRBV12-4 to TRBJ2-1; no clear D. V lost 5 bases, J lost 5 bases, and 4 bases lay in between. This CDR3 is built from 11 residues. This CDR3 reads CASSKDNEQFF. Here the CDR3 DNA reads TGTGCCAGCAGTAAGGACAATGAGCAGTTCTTC.

This chain uses TRBV28 with TRBJ1-5; no clear D. Trimming took off 7 bases at V and 1 base at J, with 17 bases between the two ends. This CDR3 contains 16 residues. Germline V gives CDR1 MDHEN, CDR2 SYDVKM. In DNA, the CDR3 is TGTGCCAGCACCCCCAGACATTCGATAAGCAATCAGCCCCAGCATTTT. Translating it yields CASTPRHSISNQPQHF.

Only a few counts were recorded for this clonotype. V usage is TRBV4-1 and J usage is TRBJ2-5, with 12 bases matching TRBD2. V trimming: 4 bases; J trimming: 3 bases; junction bases outside the gene matches: 6. The germline V gene encodes CDR1 MGHRA and CDR2 YSYEKL. The CDR3 runs to 16 residues. The CDR3: CASSPTRTSGEETQYF. For the CDR3, the DNA is TGCGCCAGCAGCCCCACGAGGACTAGCGGGGAAGAGACCCAGTACTTC.

The table lists this clonotype with a count of one. The chain joins TRBV2 to TRBJ2-4; 8 bases line up with TRBD1. V lost 7 bases and J lost 2; bases outside the gene matches: 7. This CDR3 contains 15 residues. Per germline, CDR1 SNHLY and CDR2 FYNNEI. The CDR3 here is CASTEQGGTKNIQYF. The DNA for the CDR3 is TGTGCCAGCACGGAACAGGGGGGTACCAAAAACATTCAGTACTTC.

V and J are TRBV28 and TRBJ1-6; D perhaps matches TRBD1 (6 bases). Per germline, CDR1 MDHEN and CDR2 SYDVKM. This CDR3 has 15 amino acids. Trimming removed 5 bases from V and 10 bases from J, with 18 bases in between. CDR3 sequence (DNA): TGTGCCAGCAGTCCGGTACAGGGAATCGCGTCACCCCTCCACTTT. Translating gives CASSPVQGIASPLHF.

The rearrangement uses TRBV5-6 and TRBJ2-7, with D perhaps given as TRBD1 or TRBD2 (5 bases each). This CDR3 contains 13 residues. CDR1 is SGHDT and CDR2 is YYEEEE in the germline V gene. Trimming took 4 bases from V and 3 from J, leaving 11 bases between them. CDR3 in DNA: TGTGCCAGCAGCGTGGGGACGGTCTACGAGCAGTACGTC. Its translation is CASSVGTVYEQYV.

The rearrangement uses TRBV14 and TRBJ2-2, with a weak D call TRBD1 (5 bases). This CDR3 is 17 amino acids long. CDR1 and CDR2 from the germline V gene are SGHDN and FVKESK. Trimming stripped 4 bases from V and 5 bases from J, with 20 bases between. The CDR3 is CASSLYVRAVRTGELFF. The CDR3 region has the DNA TGTGCCAGCAGCCTATATGTCAGGGCGGTTCGGACCGGGGAGCTGTTTTTT.

This chain connects TRBV5-4 to TRBJ1-5; D remains unclear. This CDR3 is 16 amino acids long. Germline V lookup: CDR1 SGHNT, CDR2 YYREEE (reference sequence). Trimming left V 9 bases short and J 2 bases short, with 21 bases between. CDR3 in DNA: TGTGCCACCCAATCCGGGGAGCTCGGTGGCAATCAGCCCCAGCATTTT. It specifies CATQSGELGGNQPQHF.

Many counts were recorded for this clonotype. The chain combines TRBV4-1 with TRBJ1-5; possibly TRBD1 for D (6 bases). This CDR3 spans 14 amino acids. Germline values: CDR1 MGHRA, CDR2 YSYEKL. Trimming removed 3 bases at V and 4 bases at J, with 10 bases between. CDR3 bases: TGCGCCAGCAGCCACCCCACAGGGAATCAGCCCCAGCATTTT. Amino acid sequence: CASSHPTGNQPQHF.

The chain is built from TRBV7-8 and TRBJ1-3; D perhaps matches TRBD1 (6 bases). Germline CDR1 and CDR2: SGHVS and FQNEAQ. CDR3 size: 12 residues. V shed 6 bases and J shed 7 bases, with 10 bases lying between them. The CDR3 region is CASRLTGNTIYF. CDR3 in DNA: TGTGCCAGCAGACTAACAGGGAACACCATATATTTT.

A few counts support this clonotype. V usage is TRBV19 and J usage is TRBJ1-6, with 7 bases aligning to TRBD1. Germline CDR1 and CDR2: LNHDA and SQIVND (reference sequence). The J segment lost 6 bases and the V segment lost 6 bases, leaving 8 bases of the junction unmatched. This CDR3 is built from 15 residues. The CDR3 DNA follows: TGTGCCAGTAGCCACAGGACAGGTCGTAATTCACCCCTCCACTTT. Translation gives CASSHRTGRNSPLHF.

The chain carries TRBV6-1 and TRBJ2-2; D not certain. This CDR3 spans 11 amino acids. CDR1 MNHNS and CDR2 SASEGT come from the germline V gene. V gave up 2 bases and J gave up 9 bases, with 4 bases separating them. The CDR3 DNA follows: TGTGCCAGCAGTGAAACGTGGGAGCTGTTTTTT. Its protein is CASSETWELFF.

The table lists this clonotype with many counts. The V gene is TRBV6-1, the J gene TRBJ1-5; tentative D call: TRBD1 (5 bases). Germline CDR1 MNHNS, CDR2 SASEGT. V was shortened by 6 bases and J by 2 bases, with 14 bases between the two germline ends. CDR3 length equals 15 residues. Here the CDR3 DNA reads TGTGCCAGCAGCCTCACGGGGCTCGGCAATCAGCCCCAGCATTTT. Protein product: CASSLTGLGNQPQHF.

This clonotype was observed a handful of times. The J gene is TRBJ1-5, the V gene TRBV6-5, with D hard to call. The CDR3 runs to 15 residues. V gave up 2 bases and J gave up 1 base, with 9 bases separating them. The germline gives CDR1 MNHEY, CDR2 SVGAGI. In nucleotides, the CDR3 is TGTGCCAGCAGTTACGGTGAAGAGAGCAATCAGCCCCAGCATTTT. Amino acid sequence: CASSYGEESNQPQHF.

The chain carries TRBV7-6 and TRBJ2-6; weak D call: TRBD2 (6 bases). This CDR3 has 16 residues. The germline CDR1 and CDR2 sequences are SGHVS and FNYEAQ. Trimming shortened V by 5 bases and J by 4 bases, and 15 bases separated the two germline ends. The CDR3: CASSPPGVGGANVLTF. As DNA, the CDR3 is TGTGCCAGCAGCCCTCCGGGGGTTGGGGGGGCCAACGTCCTGACTTTC.